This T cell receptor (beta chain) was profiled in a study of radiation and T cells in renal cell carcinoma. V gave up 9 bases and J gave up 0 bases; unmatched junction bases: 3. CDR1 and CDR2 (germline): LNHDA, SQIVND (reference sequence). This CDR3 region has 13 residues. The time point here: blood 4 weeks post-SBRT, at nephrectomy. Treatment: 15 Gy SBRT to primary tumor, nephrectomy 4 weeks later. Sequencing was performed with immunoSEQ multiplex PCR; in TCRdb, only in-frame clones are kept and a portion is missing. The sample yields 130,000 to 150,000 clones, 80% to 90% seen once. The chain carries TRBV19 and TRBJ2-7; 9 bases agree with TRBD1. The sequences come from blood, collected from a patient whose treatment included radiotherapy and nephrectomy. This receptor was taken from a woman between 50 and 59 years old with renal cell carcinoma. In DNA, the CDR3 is TGTGCCAGCCAGGACAGGGGCTCCTACGAGCAGTACTTC. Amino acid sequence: CASQDRGSYEQYF. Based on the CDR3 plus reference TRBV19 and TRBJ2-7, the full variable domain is DGGITQSPKYLFRKEGQNVTLSCEQNLNHDAMYWYRQDPGQGLRLIYYSQIVNDFQKGDIAEGYSVSREKKESFPLTVTSAQKNPTAFYLCASQDRGSYEQYFGPGTRLTVT.